Below, 5 T cell receptor beta chains from the same sample are listed, as sequenced in a study of T cells in Graves' hyperthyroidism and ophthalmopathy. Regions amplified from RNA transcripts were the TCR beta CDR3 regions. The HTBI set primed first-round TCR CDR3 RT-PCR. Each CDR3 protein gets one entry after TCRdb re-called the multiplex PCR reads with MiXCR. The sample contains hundreds of thousands of distinct CDR3 sequences, around 15% of which appear only once. The sequenced material came from blood. The receptor set was obtained from a young woman with Graves' hyperthyroidism.

This clonotype came up many times. The genes are TRBV7-3 and TRBJ2-2; D is perhaps TRBD2 (5 bases). V lost 1 base, J lost 5 bases, and 5 bases lay in between. Germline CDR1 is SGHTA and CDR2 is FQGTGA. CDR3 size: 13 residues. The CDR3 protein is CASSLRRTGELFF. As DNA, the CDR3 is TGTGCCAGCAGCTTAAGGAGGACCGGGGAGCTGTTTTTT.

This clonotype was seen more than once but under ten times. V is TRBV28 and J is TRBJ1-2, with 7 bases lining up with TRBD1. V gave up 7 bases and J gave up 4 bases; unmatched junction bases: 3. Germline CDR1 is MDHEN and CDR2 is SYDVKM. The CDR3 is 12 amino acids. The CDR3 loop is CASIQGGYGYTF. The CDR3 region has the DNA TGTGCCAGCATCCAGGGGGGCTATGGCTACACCTTC.

As regards this clonotype: A single base separates this from a much larger clone, so it may be a read error. The chain links TRBV27 to TRBJ2-7; TRBD1 aligns across 9 bases. The CDR3 is 17 amino acids. The V gene's germline CDR1 is MNHEY and CDR2 SMNVEV (reference sequence). Trimming removed 7 bases from V and 3 bases from J; junction bases left unmatched: 16. Written as DNA, the CDR3 is TGTGCCAGCAACCCCCATGGAGGACAGGGGTACCTCTACGAGCAGTACTTC. Protein sequence: CASNPHGGQGYLYEQYF.

The chain joins TRBV19 to TRBJ1-2, with D tentatively TRBD1 (5 bases). Germline CDR1 reads LNHDA; CDR2 reads SQIVND (reference sequence). This CDR3 is built from 14 residues. V shed 4 bases and J shed 3 bases, with 12 bases lying between them. The CDR3 sequence: CASSSRQIYYGYTF. Written as DNA, the CDR3 is TGTGCCAGTAGTAGCAGACAGATCTACTATGGCTACACCTTC. The whole variable domain, remainder taken from reference TRBV19 and TRBJ1-2, is DGGITQSPKYLFRKEGQNVTLSCEQNLNHDAMYWYRQDPGQGLRLIYYSQIVNDFQKGDIAEGYSVSREKKESFPLTVTSAQKNPTAFYLCASSSRQIYYGYTFGSGTRLTVV.

This clonotype was counted at least ten times. V is TRBV4-3 and J is TRBJ2-7; 11 nucleotides align to TRBD2. CDR3 length equals 15 residues. J was trimmed by 4 bases and V by 4 bases; bases with no gene match: 6. CDR1 is LGHNA and CDR2 is YSLEER in the germline V gene. The CDR3 region is CASSRQLAGEYEQYF. In nucleotides, the CDR3 is TGCGCCAGCAGCCGCCAACTAGCGGGAGAATACGAGCAGTACTTC.